Given below is one T cell receptor beta chain in context. The sample holds one count of this clonotype. What antigen it recognizes has not been identified. Base qualities are missing; no much larger clone stands one base away. On its own, one read is weak support. The CDR3 sequence holds 16 residues, the cysteine and phenylalanine included. Just CDR3 DNA is preserved here, 48 bases in frame from base 1. The germline V gene provides CDR1 MNHEY and CDR2 SVGEGT. The germline V and J ends show losses of 5 bases and 4 bases respectively, and no gene match explains 14 bases of the junction. Ophthalmopathy patients were characterized by moderately to severely active disease, a Clinical Activity Score of at least 3, a NOSPECS grade of at least 4, and a disease duration under 3 months. Patients with other autoimmune diseases, uncontrolled infections, pregnancy or lactation were excluded from the study. Clinical symptoms, serum thyroxine, TRAb, thyroid ultrasound and orbital computed tomography formed the basis of the diagnosis. PBMCs were isolated from roughly 10 ml of fresh peripheral blood by Ficoll-Paque density gradient centrifugation. Trizol reagent was used to extract the total RNA, and its quality was then checked on an Agilent 2100 Bioanalyzer.

These data originate in a study of Graves' ophthalmopathy and Graves' hyperthyroidism (dated by TCRdb to 2016 to 2019). In the study overall: Peripheral blood samples were taken at the time of initial diagnosis, before any treatment was given. TCR beta repertoire signatures were used to distinguish Graves' ophthalmopathy from Graves' hyperthyroidism and to predict progression to ophthalmopathy. In total, 120 to 150 blood samples were TCR-sequenced: 40 to 45 ophthalmopathy, some 80 hyperthyroidism and approximately 17 hyperthyroidism-to-ophthalmopathy patients. To explore V-J signatures distinguishing ophthalmopathy from hyperthyroidism, a discovery set of 100 patients (around 44 ophthalmopathy, about 57 stable hyperthyroidism) was enrolled. For independent validation, a separate cohort was made up of around 19 hyperthyroidism patients plus 17 patients who later progressed from hyperthyroidism to ophthalmopathy. In five or six hyperthyroidism patients, the T-cell repertoire of thyroid tissue was compared with the T-cell repertoire of blood. Following sampling, methimazole starting at 30 mg daily was administered to hyperthyroidism patients, and high-dose intravenous methylprednisolone was administered to ophthalmopathy patients. On the study overall, not on this receptor specifically: In validation, the model predicted ophthalmopathy progression with over 60% sensitivity and roughly 72% specificity; some 13 predicted patients were CT-confirmed with GO in a median of approximately six months. In cross-validation, the 13-signature model distinguished ophthalmopathy from stable hyperthyroidism with 85% to 90% sensitivity and nearly 82% specificity, and in the test set the corresponding values were roughly 80% and 76%. Among expanded thyroid clonotypes with frequency above 0.001, most also showed up in blood, which suggests that blood repertoires may reflect the thyroid immune response. No statistical method was used to predetermine the sample size, and group allocation was not hidden from the investigators.

For repertoire sequencing, the TCR beta CDR3 regions were amplified from RNA transcripts. HTBI primers and the Qiagen OneStep RT-PCR kit were used in a first-round RT-PCR, which was followed by a second-round multiplex PCR, size selection and purification. Libraries were sequenced on an Illumina HiSeq2000 using paired-end 100 bp reads. The study's own analysis went as follows. SOAPnuke was used for read processing, and reads with adapters, uncalled bases, a mean Phred below 15, or no exact constant-primer or identifier match were discarded. High-quality paired reads were merged with COPE v1.2.5. Clonotypes were defined as unique nucleotide sequences and were aligned to IMGT TRB V, D and J references using MiTCR v1.1. The analysis was limited to V-J combinations with a frequency above 0.0001, which together covered approximately 99% of repertoires. A TCR clonal expansion and chaos score per V-J combination was defined as the ratio of F50 clonal expansion to chaos observed in the TCRdist matrix. Features were reduced by Welch's t-statistics and random forest to over 10 V-J combinations, which fed a naive Bayes classifier. The Morisita-Horn index was used to measure how similar the thyroid and blood repertoires were. Using fastp trimming at Q25 and MiXCR clonotype assembly, TCRdb reanalyzed the public sequencing data and kept in-frame beta chains. Rows matching on CDR3 protein sequence are summarized as one entry with the most common DNA and genes. In this record, the V and J calls reflect TCRdb's handling and not the investigators' own analysis. Present in this sample are roughly 300,000 distinct CDR3 sequences, 17% of which were seen just once. The ten largest clones add up to more than 9% of the sample.

The V gene is TRBV6-2 or TRBV6-3 and the J gene is TRBJ2-7, with TRBD1 matching 7 junction bases. The TCR sequence derives from an adult man with Graves' ophthalmopathy. The sequenced material came from peripheral blood. The CDR3 is CASSHPSGTASYEQYF. Read as DNA, the sequence is TGTGCCAGCAGTCACCCCTCCGGGACAGCCAGTTACGAGCAGTACTTC.